The 13 T cell receptor beta chains below come from one sample, sequenced in a study of blood T cell repertoires in COVID-19. The method was immunoSEQ multiplex PCR; TCRdb's version includes in-frame clones alone and lacks a portion of them. The repertoire holds more than 200,000 clones, with nearly 90% as singletons. Material for sequencing was peripheral blood. The source of these receptors is a man younger than 35 with active or convalescent COVID-19.

The rearrangement uses TRBV10-3 and TRBJ2-7, with D tentatively TRBD2 (7 bases). The CDR3 contains 14 residues. V was shortened by 10 bases and J by 4 bases, with 20 bases between the two germline ends. The germline V gene encodes CDR1 ENHRY and CDR2 SYGVKD. The CDR3 spells CATLGASGTYEQYF. CDR3 coding DNA: TGTGCCACTCTGGGGGCTAGCGGAACATACGAGCAGTACTTC.

This chain uses TRBV28 with TRBJ1-5; the match to TRBD1 covers 9 bases. This CDR3 comprises 14 residues. V shed 7 bases and J 6 bases; nucleotides not matched to a gene: 7. Germline CDR1 and CDR2: MDHEN and SYDVKM. The CDR3 sequence: CASNEQGAIQPQHF. For the CDR3, the DNA is TGTGCCAGCAACGAACAGGGGGCAATTCAGCCCCAGCATTTT.

The chain is built from TRBV5-1 and TRBJ2-2; 7 bases are a match to TRBD2. Trimming cost V 4 bases and J 2 bases; bases outside gene matches: 5. Germline lookup yields CDR1 SGHRS and CDR2 YFSETQ. CDR3 length equals 15 residues. The CDR3 DNA reads as TGCGCCAGCAGCGAGAGGGAGGGAAACACCGGGGAGCTGTTTTTT. Translation gives CASSEREGNTGELFF.

The J gene is TRBJ2-3, the V gene TRBV10-3, with 9 nucleotides matching TRBD2. Losses at the gene ends were 6 bases for V and 5 bases for J; bases not matched to a gene: 3. CDR3 length: 13 amino acids. Germline V lookup: CDR1 ENHRY, CDR2 SYGVKD. In nucleotides, the CDR3 is TGTGCCATCAGCTTAGCGGGAGAAGATACGCAGTATTTT. Translation gives CAISLAGEDTQYF.

The rearrangement links TRBV3-1 (or the pseudogene TRBV3-2) to TRBJ2-1; perhaps TRBD2 as D (5 bases). The V end lost 0 bases, the J end lost 4 bases, and 13 bases lay between the germline ends. CDR3 length equals 16 residues. Germline lookup yields CDR1 LGHDT and CDR2 YNNKEL (reference sequence). The CDR3 sequence: CASSQDPGRTYNEQFF. CDR3 coding DNA: TGTGCCAGCAGCCAAGATCCCGGCAGGACTTACAATGAGCAGTTCTTC.

This clone has only one observation. The gene calls are TRBV5-1 and TRBJ1-5; no clear D gene. Germline V gene lookup returns CDR1 SGHRS and CDR2 YFSETQ. The CDR3 loop spans 15 amino acids. The V gene lost 0 bases and the J gene lost 0 bases, with 7 bases spanning the gap. DNA of the CDR3: TGCGCCAGCAGCTTGGGACAAAGTAGCAATCAGCCCCAGCATTTT. The encoded protein is CASSLGQSSNQPQHF.

The chain recombines TRBV7-2 with TRBJ2-3; 7 bases align to TRBD2. The CDR3 totals 15 residues. CDR1 is SGHTA, CDR2 FQGNSA, per germline. Losses at the gene ends were 2 bases for V and 1 base for J; bases not matched to a gene: 3. The chain's CDR3 is CASSLYAGGTDTQYF. The DNA of the CDR3 is TGTGCCAGCAGCTTATACGCGGGGGGCACAGATACGCAGTATTTT. Filled out from reference TRBV7-2 and TRBJ2-3, the complete variable domain reads GAGVSQSPSNKVTEKGKDVELRCDPISGHTALYWYRQSLGQGLEFLIYFQGNSAPDKSGLPSDRFSAERTGGSVSTLTIQRTQQEDSAVYLCASSLYAGGTDTQYFGPGTRLTVL.

This sequence joins TRBV3-1 (or the pseudogene TRBV3-2) and TRBJ1-6; possible D gene TRBD1, 6 bases. Trimming removed 1 base at V and 7 bases at J, with 14 bases between. CDR3 length equals 16 residues. Germline V gives CDR1 LGHDT, CDR2 YNNKEL (reference sequence). The CDR3 DNA reads TGTGCCAGCAGCCAAGGGGCTGGGGGCAGGAATTCACCCCTCCACTTT. Its protein is CASSQGAGGRNSPLHF.

The chain is built from TRBV18 and TRBJ2-7; 7 positions agree with TRBD1. This CDR3 comprises 14 residues. Trimming at V came to 6 bases and at J to 3 bases, leaving 8 bases not matched to a gene. Per germline, CDR1 KGHSH and CDR2 LQKENI. The chain's CDR3 is CASSLTGSGYEQYF. The CDR3 region has the DNA TGTGCCAGCTCGCTGACAGGGAGTGGCTACGAGCAGTACTTC.

This clone was detected a few times. The chain employs TRBV7-6 and TRBJ2-3; tentatively, D is TRBD2 (5 bases). Germline V gene data show CDR1 as SGHVS and CDR2 as FNYEAQ. Trimming took 5 bases from V and 0 from J, leaving 12 bases between them. The CDR3 consists of 15 residues. The CDR3 DNA follows: TGTGCCAGCAGCCCTCTGGCGGGTAGCACAGATACGCAGTATTTT. Translating it yields CASSPLAGSTDTQYF.

This clone appeared once. V gene TRBV2 combines with J gene TRBJ2-1; TRBD2 is a possible D gene (5 bases). V was shortened by 7 bases and J by 4 bases, with 11 bases between the two germline ends. Looked up from germline, CDR1 is SNHLY and CDR2 is FYNNEI. The CDR3 contains 13 residues. The DNA of the CDR3 is TGTGCCAGCATTGTTGGGGAGTACAATGAGCAGTTCTTC. As protein: CASIVGEYNEQFF.

The rearrangement joins TRBV10-2 to TRBJ2-7; the D is unclear. The CDR3 has 13 amino acids. The ends were cut back, 1 base at V and 1 base at J, with 5 bases in the middle. The germline gives CDR1 WSHSY, CDR2 SAAADI. This CDR3 reads CASSEYRSYEQYF. The CDR3 nucleotides read TGCGCCAGCAGTGAGTACCGGTCCTACGAGCAGTACTTC.

The CDR3 here is CASSSGHTGLSEKLFF. The CDR3 bases are TGTGCCAGCAGCTCCGGCCATACAGGTTTGAGTGAAAAACTGTTTTTT. This sequence joins TRBV7-9 and TRBJ1-4; D is possibly TRBD1 (5 bases). Germline CDR1 is SEHNR and CDR2 is FQNEAQ (reference sequence). V was pared by 4 bases and J by 7 bases, with 19 bases between. The CDR3 loop spans 16 amino acids.